Following are 20 T cell receptor beta chains from one sample sequenced in a study of blood T cell repertoires in COVID-19. The table came from immunoSEQ multiplex PCR; TCRdb's copy has only in-frame clones and leaves some out. Seen here are about 530,000 clones, 85% to 90% observed once, and the top ten hold roughly 8%. Sequencing input: peripheral blood. The receptor set was obtained from a woman in her 50s with COVID-19, enrolled during active disease.

The chain uses TRBV5-6 and TRBJ2-2; D uncertain. CDR3 size: 16 residues. CDR1 and CDR2 (germline): SGHDT, YYEEEE. Trimming shortened V by 1 base and J by 1 base, and 11 bases separated the two germline ends. DNA for the CDR3: TGTGCCAGCAGCTTGAGTCACTCTAGGAACACCGGGGAGCTGTTTTTT. This gives the protein CASSLSHSRNTGELFF.

V usage is TRBV19 and J usage is TRBJ1-4; TRBD1 agrees at 7 bases. Per the germline V gene, CDR1 is LNHDA and CDR2 is SQIVND (reference sequence). Trimming cost V 5 bases and J 7 bases; bases outside gene matches: 4. The CDR3 is 13 amino acids. The chain's CDR3 is CASSVQGGEKLFF. The CDR3 region has the DNA TGTGCCAGTAGTGTCCAGGGGGGTGAAAAACTGTTTTTT.

This chain links TRBV24-1 with TRBJ1-6; 8 nucleotides line up with TRBD1. Germline trimming cut 5 bases from V and 7 bases from J; bases unmatched to any gene: 6. The CDR3 covers 15 residues. Germline loops: CDR1 KGHDR, CDR2 SFDVKD. Here the CDR3 DNA reads TGTGCCACCAGTGTACGGACAGGGAAAAATTCACCCCTCCACTTT. This translates into CATSVRTGKNSPLHF.

Turning to this clone: Other DNA sequences within the sample encode an identical CDR3. This chain connects TRBV3-1 (or the pseudogene TRBV3-2) to TRBJ1-1, with unresolved D. The V end was cut by 1 base, the J end by 3 bases, with 6 bases between. This CDR3 comprises 13 residues. In germline, CDR1 is LGHDT, CDR2 YNNKEL (reference sequence). CDR3 coding DNA: TGTGCCAGCAGCCAAGTCCGGGACACTGAAGCTTTCTTT. This sequence encodes CASSQVRDTEAFF.

V gene TRBV29-1 combines with J gene TRBJ2-7; weak D call: TRBD1 (5 bases). CDR3 length equals 12 residues. V lost 4 bases and J lost 1, with 8 bases in between. Germline V gene sequence: CDR1 SQVTM, CDR2 ANQGSEA. The CDR3 nucleotides read TGCAGCGTTGCCCAGGGATCCTACGAGCAGTACTTC. The encoded protein is CSVAQGSYEQYF.

The chain recombines TRBV3-1 (or the pseudogene TRBV3-2) with TRBJ1-2, with D tentatively TRBD1 (6 bases). The CDR3 is 14 residues long. Trimming took off 4 bases at V and 4 bases at J, with 13 bases between the two ends. Germline V gene lookup returns CDR1 LGHDT and CDR2 YNNKEL (reference sequence). The CDR3 loop is CASSPSRQAYGYTF. The DNA for the CDR3 is TGTGCCAGCAGCCCGTCAAGACAGGCCTATGGCTACACCTTC.

The chain is built from TRBV2 and TRBJ1-1; perhaps TRBD1 as D (6 bases). Trimming left V 8 bases short and J 4 bases short, with 20 bases between. This CDR3 has 15 amino acids. In germline, CDR1 is SNHLY, CDR2 FYNNEI. This CDR3 reads CASSENPLGGTEAFF. CDR3 nucleotides: TGTGCCAGCTCTGAAAACCCTTTAGGGGGCACTGAAGCTTTCTTT.

The chain's CDR3 is CASSDSRMGQTLSEQYF. CDR3 bases: TGTGCCAGCAGTGACTCGCGTATGGGACAAACCCTCTCCGAGCAGTACTTC. The chain uses TRBV6-4 and TRBJ2-7, with D maybe TRBD1 (6 bases). Deletions cut 0 bases from V and 6 bases from J, with 21 bases between. The CDR3 runs to 17 residues. The germline V gene encodes CDR1 MRHNA and CDR2 SNTAGT.

The chain recombines TRBV11-3 with TRBJ1-1, with a weak D call TRBD1 (6 bases). This CDR3 is 14 amino acids long. The V end lost 4 bases, the J end lost 0 bases, and 9 bases lay between the germline ends. Germline V gene data show CDR1 as SGHNT and CDR2 as YENEEA. This chain's CDR3 is CASSSDRMNTEAFF. CDR3 bases: TGTGCCAGCAGCTCCGACAGGATGAACACTGAAGCTTTCTTT.

This clone has just one count. This chain links TRBV7-9 with TRBJ1-2, with D perhaps TRBD1 (5 bases). V was shortened by 4 bases and J by 3 bases, with 15 bases between the two germline ends. Germline CDR1 and CDR2: SEHNR and FQNEAQ (reference sequence). This CDR3 comprises 15 residues. The CDR3 nucleotides read TGTGCCAGCAGCTCGGAGGGACCACTCTACTATGGCTACACCTTC. Translation gives CASSSEGPLYYGYTF.

CDR3: CASSWTVATYEQYF. CDR3 nucleotides: TGTGCCAGCAGCTGGACAGTGGCTACCTACGAGCAGTACTTC. The rearrangement links TRBV5-8 to TRBJ2-7; possibly TRBD1 for D (6 bases). V lost 3 bases and J lost 2, with 12 bases in between. The CDR3 length is 14 residues. The germline V gene encodes CDR1 SGHTS and CDR2 YDEGEE. The complete variable domain, with remaining parts taken from reference TRBV5-8 and TRBJ2-7, reads EAGVTQSPTHLIKTRGQQATLRCSPISGHTSVYWYQQALGLGLQFLLWYDEGEERNRGNFPPRFSGRQFPNYSSELNVNALELEDSALYLCASSWTVATYEQYFGPGTRLTVT.

The chain's CDR3 is CASRGLVGRAATDTQYF. The CDR3, as DNA: TGTGCCAGCAGGGGACTAGTGGGCAGGGCGGCCACAGATACGCAGTATTTT. The rearrangement uses TRBV27 and TRBJ2-3, with 8 nucleotides matching TRBD2. CDR3 length: 17 amino acids. CDR1 MNHEY and CDR2 SMNVEV come from the germline V gene (reference sequence). Trimming removed 6 bases from V and 2 bases from J; junction bases left unmatched: 13.

This clone has just one count. V usage is TRBV2 and J usage is TRBJ2-3; TRBD2 aligns across 9 bases. The CDR3 is 15 amino acids. V was pared by 7 bases and J by 2 bases, with 7 bases of the junction left unmatched. Germline V gene data show CDR1 as SNHLY and CDR2 as FYNNEI. CDR3 bases: TGTGCCAGCAAGATGACTAGCGGAAACACAGATACGCAGTATTTT. Translating gives CASKMTSGNTDTQYF.

CDR3 in DNA: TGTGCCACCAGCAGAGACCCTCTGAGGACTATCTCTTACACTGAAGCTTTCTTT. Encoded protein: CATSRDPLRTISYTEAFF. The chain joins TRBV15 to TRBJ1-1; D unresolved. The CDR3 consists of 18 residues. V was shortened by 0 bases and J by 3 bases, with 20 bases between the two germline ends. CDR1 is LNHNV and CDR2 is YYDKDF in the germline V gene (reference sequence). Full variable domain (outside the CDR3, taken from reference TRBV15 and TRBJ1-1): DAMVIQNPRYQVTQFGKPVTLSCSQTLNHNVMYWYQQKSSQAPKLLFHYYDKDFNNEADTPDNFQSRRPNTSFCFLDIRSPGLGDTAMYLCATSRDPLRTISYTEAFFGQGTRLTVV.

This clone was detected a few times. The V gene is TRBV6-6, the J gene TRBJ1-2; the D gene is possibly TRBD1 (6 bases). CDR3 size: 12 residues. From germline, CDR1 is MNHNY and CDR2 SVGAGI (reference sequence). Deletions cut 6 bases from V and 10 bases from J, with 15 bases between. This CDR3 is CASSPPTGPYTF. The CDR3 nucleotides are TGTGCCAGCAGCCCACCGACAGGCCCCTACACCTTC.

The V call is TRBV7-2, the J call TRBJ1-3, with 8 bases fitting TRBD1. Trimming at V came to 5 bases and at J to 4 bases, leaving 7 bases not matched to a gene. Germline V gene lookup returns CDR1 SGHTA and CDR2 FQGNSA. This CDR3 contains 15 residues. CDR3 residues: CASSPTGGWGNTIYF. CDR3 bases: TGTGCCAGCAGCCCCACAGGGGGTTGGGGAAACACCATATATTTT.

V is TRBV2 and J is TRBJ1-4; possibly TRBD1 for D (5 bases). Per germline, CDR1 SNHLY and CDR2 FYNNEI. This CDR3 spans 15 amino acids. V gave up 3 bases and J gave up 8 bases, with 16 bases separating them. The CDR3 reads CASSETGSTGEKLFF. The DNA for the CDR3 is TGTGCCAGCAGTGAGACGGGCTCAACAGGCGAAAAACTGTTTTTT.

The chain is built from TRBV19 and TRBJ1-6; perhaps TRBD1 as D (5 bases). The CDR3 has 15 amino acids. The V and J ends lost 7 bases and 6 bases respectively, with 16 bases between them. Germline V gene sequence: CDR1 LNHDA, CDR2 SQIVND (reference sequence). The CDR3 loop reads CASTLGGGSNSPLHF. CDR3 coding DNA: TGTGCCAGTACCCTGGGGGGAGGCAGTAATTCACCCCTCCACTTT. The whole variable domain, remainder taken from reference TRBV19 and TRBJ1-6, is DGGITQSPKYLFRKEGQNVTLSCEQNLNHDAMYWYRQDPGQGLRLIYYSQIVNDFQKGDIAEGYSVSREKKESFPLTVTSAQKNPTAFYLCASTLGGGSNSPLHFGNGTRLTVT.

This chain connects TRBV27 to TRBJ2-1, with D tentatively TRBD2 (7 bases). Germline CDR1 and CDR2: MNHEY and SMNVEV (reference sequence). Between the trimmed V and J ends, which lost 7 bases and 7 bases, there was a span of 17 bases. The CDR3 length is 14 residues. In DNA, the CDR3 is TGTGCCAGCAAGGGGGGGCTCCGTAGTAATGAGCAGTTCTTC. It codes for CASKGGLRSNEQFF.

This chain connects TRBV13 to TRBJ1-2, with TRBD1 identical over 11 bases. This CDR3 has 15 amino acids. Losses at the gene ends were 3 bases for V and 2 bases for J; bases not matched to a gene: 2. The germline gives CDR1 PRHDT, CDR2 FYEKMQ (reference sequence). The CDR3 nucleotides are TGTGCCAGCAGCTTCGGGACAGGGGGAAACTATGGCTACACCTTC. It is translated as CASSFGTGGNYGYTF. Full variable domain (outside the CDR3, taken from reference TRBV13 and TRBJ1-2): AAGVIQSPRHLIKEKRETATLKCYPIPRHDTVYWYQQGPGQDPQFLISFYEKMQSDKGSIPDRFSAQQFSDYHSELNMSSLELGDSALYFCASSFGTGGNYGYTFGSGTRLTVV.